The 29 T cell receptor beta chains in this list originate from one sample, sequenced in a study of blood T cells in healthy people across ages. For the second PCR, which ran for about 6 to 12 cycles, a sample-barcoded 5' primer and a J-beta primer mix were used. TCRdb reanalysed the 5' RACE reads using MiXCR and keeps one entry per CDR3 protein. The sample yields over 1,300,000 distinct CDR3 sequences, 45% to 70% seen once. Sequencing used blood. These receptor sequences come from a man in his late teens or twenties in good health.

This clonotype has just a few counts. The CDR3 loop is CAISEGLGTWASNEQFF. CDR3 sequence (DNA): TGTGCCATCAGTGAAGGTCTTGGGACCTGGGCCTCCAATGAGCAGTTCTTC. The gene calls are TRBV10-3 and TRBJ2-1; D tentatively reads TRBD1 or TRBD2 (5 bases each). CDR1 ENHRY and CDR2 SYGVKD come from the germline V gene. The CDR3 runs 17 residues. The V and J ends lost 3 bases and 6 bases respectively, with 21 bases between them.

J is TRBJ2-3 and V is TRBV6-1; 10 bases map to TRBD2. V lost 4 bases and J lost 2; bases outside the gene matches: 9. The CDR3 is 17 residues long. Germline CDR1 MNHNS, CDR2 SASEGT. The CDR3 region has the DNA TGTGCCAGCAGTGCCACTGGACTAGCGGAGAACACAGATACGCAGTATTTT. Amino acids: CASSATGLAENTDTQYF.

The table lists this clonotype with a few counts. The rearrangement joins TRBV4-1 to TRBJ2-7; D uncertain. The CDR3 sequence is 14 residues long. Germline V lookup: CDR1 MGHRA, CDR2 YSYEKL. V was clipped by 1 base and J by 5 bases, with 12 bases between them. CDR3 nucleotide sequence: TGCGCCAGCAGCCAAGTTAATGCCAGAGACGAGCAGTACTTC. It is translated as CASSQVNARDEQYF.

The J gene is TRBJ1-2, the V gene TRBV10-3, with TRBD1 as a possible D gene (5 bases). V lost 4 bases, J lost 8 bases, and 17 bases lay in between. This CDR3 comprises 14 residues. CDR1 is ENHRY and CDR2 is SYGVKD in the germline V gene. The CDR3 reads CAISGMTDQWGYTF. The CDR3, as DNA: TGTGCCATCAGTGGCATGACAGATCAGTGGGGCTACACCTTC.

This clonotype appeared a few times. The chain carries TRBV4-3 and TRBJ2-5; D possibly corresponds to TRBD2 (6 bases). Trimming shortened V by 4 bases and J by 1 base, and 10 bases separated the two germline ends. Germline V gene sequence: CDR1 LGHNA, CDR2 YSLEER. This CDR3 is built from 14 residues. CDR3: CASSPLATQETQYF. In nucleotides, the CDR3 is TGCGCCAGCAGCCCCCTAGCGACCCAAGAGACCCAGTACTTC.

The V gene is TRBV30, the J gene TRBJ2-7; D possibly corresponds to TRBD1 (5 bases). V lost 3 bases and J lost 4, with 13 bases in between. CDR1 GTSNPN and CDR2 SVGIG come from the germline V gene (reference sequence). CDR3 length equals 13 residues. The CDR3 is CAWRPTAMYEQYF. In DNA form, the CDR3 reads TGTGCCTGGAGGCCGACAGCCATGTACGAGCAGTACTTC.

This clonotype appeared a few times. The chain recombines TRBV6-2 or TRBV6-3 with TRBJ2-7; no clear D gene. Trimming removed 6 bases at V and 3 bases at J, with 9 bases between. CDR3 length: 12 residues. Germline lookup yields CDR1 MNHEY and CDR2 SVGEGT. CDR3 amino acids: CASSREGYEQYF. CDR3 DNA sequence: TGTGCCAGCAGCCGCGAAGGCTACGAGCAGTACTTC.

This clonotype was picked up one time. The rearrangement links TRBV7-8 to TRBJ1-1; 7 bases are shared with TRBD1. Germline loops: CDR1 SGHVS, CDR2 FQNEAQ. This CDR3 spans 14 amino acids. The V segment lost 0 bases and the J segment 8 bases; nucleotides outside the gene matches: 6. The CDR3 loop is CASSLARGTAEAFF. The CDR3 bases are TGTGCCAGCAGCTTAGCGCGGGGGACAGCCGAAGCTTTCTTT. Combining the CDR3 with reference TRBV7-8 and TRBJ1-1 gives the whole variable domain GAGVSQSPRYKVAKRGQDVALRCDPISGHVSLFWYQQALGQGPEFLTYFQNEAQLDKSGLPSDRFFAERPEGSVSTLKIQRTQQEDSAVYLCASSLARGTAEAFFGQGTRLTVV.

The sample holds a few counts of this clonotype. The chain employs TRBV20-1 and TRBJ1-2; possibly TRBD1 for D (5 bases). Germline V CDR1 and CDR2: DFQATT, SNEGSKA (reference sequence). The CDR3 length is 12 residues. The CDR3 DNA is TGCAGCGCAGGACAATCCCCCGCAGGCTACACCTTC. Translation gives CSAGQSPAGYTF.

V gene TRBV28 combines with J gene TRBJ2-7; TRBD1 agrees at 7 bases. J gave up 2 bases and V 10 bases, and 11 bases lay outside the gene matches. Looked up from germline, CDR1 is MDHEN and CDR2 is SYDVKM. The CDR3 runs 14 residues. In DNA form, the CDR3 reads TGTGCCACCTTCGAGGACAGGTTGCCCTACGAGCAGTACTTC. It specifies CATFEDRLPYEQYF.

The chain recombines TRBV6-2 or TRBV6-3 with TRBJ2-1; 14 positions match TRBD2. The CDR3 spans 15 residues. Germline-derived CDR1 and CDR2 are MNHEY and SVGEGT. V gave up 6 bases and J gave up 8 bases; unmatched junction bases: 6. The CDR3 region is CASSGLAGGLDEQFF. The CDR3 coding sequence is TGTGCCAGCAGCGGACTAGCGGGGGGTCTTGATGAGCAGTTCTTC.

This clonotype has more than one count but fewer than ten. CDR3 residues: CASSERGMGSTDTQYF. CDR3 DNA sequence: TGTGCCAGCAGTGAACGGGGGATGGGAAGCACAGATACGCAGTATTTT. The V and J genes are TRBV25-1 and TRBJ2-3; perhaps TRBD2 as D (6 bases). The germline gives CDR1 MGHDK, CDR2 SYGVNS. The CDR3 length is 16 residues. Deletions cut 2 bases from V and 0 bases from J, with 12 bases between.

The chain has TRBV7-2 and TRBJ2-5; no definite D call. The DNA end is more similar to TRBJ2-7, so the J call may be wrong. The V gene's germline CDR1 is SGHTA and CDR2 FQGNSA. The CDR3 loop spans 14 amino acids. This chain's CDR3 is CASTLVGSWYEQYF. CDR3 DNA: TGTGCCAGCACCCTAGTCGGCTCATGGTACGAGCAGTACTTC.

V usage is TRBV6-6 and J usage is TRBJ2-7, with 8 bases identical to TRBD1. J was trimmed by 5 bases and V by 0 bases; bases with no gene match: 9. The germline V gene has CDR1 MNHNY and CDR2 SVGAGI (reference sequence). The CDR3 runs 16 residues. The CDR3 region has the DNA TGTGCCAGCAGTTACTCCTCGGACAGGGCCTTTAACGAGCAGTACTTC. Translating it yields CASSYSSDRAFNEQYF.

J is TRBJ2-1 and V is TRBV20-1; either TRBD1 or TRBD2 may supply D (5 bases each). The germline CDR1 and CDR2 sequences are DFQATT and SNEGSKA (reference sequence). The CDR3 length is 15 residues. Trimming stripped 3 bases from V and 6 bases from J, with 18 bases between. As DNA, the CDR3 is TGCAGTGCTAGCCTAGTGTATCCTGGGACCAATGAGCAGTTCTTC. Amino acids: CSASLVYPGTNEQFF.

The J gene is TRBJ2-1, the V gene TRBV3-1, with D unclear. Germline V gene lookup returns CDR1 LGHDT and CDR2 YNNKEL (reference sequence). Trimming pared 2 bases from V and 10 bases from J, leaving 9 bases between. CDR3 length: 12 amino acids. CDR3 protein: CASSQYRSEQFF. In nucleotides, the CDR3 is TGTGCCAGCAGCCAATACCGGAGCGAGCAGTTCTTC.

The chain has TRBV24-1 and TRBJ2-1; D gene ambiguous. Trimming took 0 bases from V and 9 from J, leaving 2 bases between them. Germline V lookup: CDR1 KGHDR, CDR2 SFDVKD. The CDR3 is 11 residues long. In DNA, the CDR3 is TGTGCCACCAGTGATTTGATTGAGCAGTTCTTC. Amino acid sequence: CATSDLIEQFF.

The rearrangement links TRBV6-1 to TRBJ1-5; D is perhaps TRBD1 (5 bases). Germline values: CDR1 MNHNS, CDR2 SASEGT. The CDR3 is made up of 14 amino acids. The germline V and J ends were trimmed by 2 bases and 3 bases, with 8 bases remaining between them. The CDR3 region has the DNA TGTGCCAGCAGTGAATGGGGGTACAATCAGCCCCAGCATTTT. Protein sequence: CASSEWGYNQPQHF.

This chain links TRBV25-1 with TRBJ2-7, with D perhaps assigned TRBD1 or TRBD2 (6 bases each). Trimming shortened V by 2 bases and J by 4 bases, and 15 bases separated the two germline ends. Germline V lookup: CDR1 MGHDK, CDR2 SYGVNS. This CDR3 comprises 15 residues. CDR3 residues: CASSETAGGVYEQYF. DNA for the CDR3: TGTGCCAGCAGTGAAACTGCCGGGGGCGTTTACGAGCAGTACTTC.

This clonotype was observed a few times. The chain recombines TRBV4-3 with TRBJ2-3, with no clear D. The CDR3 loop spans 13 amino acids. Germline-derived CDR1 and CDR2 are LGHNA and YSLEER. The V and J ends lost 1 base and 5 bases respectively, with 7 bases between them. CDR3 DNA sequence: TGCGCCAGCAGCCAAGCGGGTCAAGATACGCAGTATTTT. Protein sequence: CASSQAGQDTQYF.

The V gene is TRBV4-1, the J gene TRBJ2-1, with 8 bases that match TRBD1. CDR3 size: 16 residues. V lost 8 bases to trimming and J lost 10 bases; unmatched junction nucleotides: 19. Germline V CDR1 and CDR2: MGHRA, YSYEKL. The CDR3: CASSHSRGQALGEQFF. The CDR3 coding sequence is TGCGCCAGCTCCCACTCGAGGGGACAGGCTCTCGGGGAGCAGTTCTTC.

This clonotype was observed once. The chain joins TRBV5-1 to TRBJ1-2; 10 nucleotides align to TRBD1. Germline loops: CDR1 SGHRS, CDR2 YFSETQ. With V trimmed by 4 bases and J by 7 bases, 4 bases remained unmatched. The CDR3 is 13 amino acids. The CDR3 nucleotides read TGCGCCAGCAGCACGGGACAGGGGACTGGCTACACCTTC. It specifies CASSTGQGTGYTF.

J is TRBJ1-2 and V is TRBV7-9; tentative D call: TRBD1 (5 bases). This CDR3 has 12 residues. CDR1 and CDR2 from the germline V gene are SEHNR and FQNEAQ (reference sequence). The ends were cut back, 4 bases at V and 9 bases at J, with 12 bases in the middle. Written as DNA, the CDR3 is TGTGCCAGCAGCTCCTGGACACGCAGCTACACCTTC. Translating gives CASSSWTRSYTF. Using reference TRBV7-9 and TRBJ1-2 for the parts outside the CDR3, the full variable domain is DTGVSQNPRHKITKRGQNVTFRCDPISEHNRLYWYRQTLGQGPEFLTYFQNEAQLEKSRLLSDRFSAERPKGSFSTLEIQRTEQGDSAMYLCASSSWTRSYTFGSGTRLTVV.

The chain links TRBV6-2 or TRBV6-3 to TRBJ2-7; 8 bases are shared with TRBD1. With V trimmed by 6 bases and J by 6 bases, 19 bases remained unmatched. The length of the CDR3 is 17 residues. Per germline, CDR1 MNHEY and CDR2 SVGEGT. The CDR3, as DNA: TGTGCCAGCAGCGATCGACAGGGGACCGACCTACGGCGCGAGCAGTACTTC. Translated, it gives CASSDRQGTDLRREQYF.

V usage is TRBV27 and J usage is TRBJ2-3; 9 bases line up with TRBD1. V shed 3 bases, J shed 4 bases, and the junction held 5 bases outside the gene matches. Germline CDR1 MNHEY, CDR2 SMNVEV (reference sequence). The CDR3 runs 15 residues. As DNA, the CDR3 is TGTGCCAGCAGTTTTTACAGGGGGCCGTCAGATACGCAGTATTTT. Protein product: CASSFYRGPSDTQYF.

The rearrangement links TRBV6-2 or TRBV6-3 to TRBJ1-6; 10 nucleotides agree with TRBD1. This CDR3 has 18 residues. In germline, CDR1 is MNHEY, CDR2 SVGEGT. The J segment lost 4 bases and the V segment lost 2 bases, leaving 8 bases of the junction unmatched. The CDR3 nucleotides are TGTGCCAGCAGTTACCGTATGGGACAGGGGCTATATAATTCACCCCTCCACTTT. This gives the protein CASSYRMGQGLYNSPLHF.

This clonotype was seen more than once but under ten times. The V gene is TRBV25-1, the J gene TRBJ1-4; D gene uncertain. Looked up from germline, CDR1 is MGHDK and CDR2 is SYGVNS. The germline V and J ends were trimmed by 6 bases and 8 bases, with 16 bases remaining between them. The CDR3 is made up of 14 amino acids. The CDR3 protein is CASRVGLGDEKLFF. The CDR3 DNA sequence: TGTGCCAGCAGGGTGGGGTTGGGAGACGAAAAACTGTTTTTT.

With respect to this clonotype: Sequence at one end of the junction differs from germline and may be a read error. This chain connects TRBV7-2 to TRBJ1-1; D is unresolved. The CDR3 is 16 residues long. Germline CDR1 SGHTA, CDR2 FQGNSA. The DNA for the CDR3 is TGTGCCAGCAGCCCCCCGCAAGGTCCCCAGAACACCGAAGCTTTCTTT. Translating gives CASSPPQGPQNTEAFF. The whole variable domain, remainder taken from reference TRBV7-2 and TRBJ1-1, is GAGVSQSPSNKVTEKGKDVELRCDPISGHTALYWYRQSLGQGLEFLIYFQGNSAPDKSGLPSDRFSAERTGGSVSTLTIQRTQQEDSAVYLCASSPPQGPQNTEAFFGQGTRLTVV.

The rearrangement links TRBV12-3 or TRBV12-4 to TRBJ2-4; D perhaps matches TRBD1 (6 bases). CDR3 length: 12 amino acids. Trimming removed 8 bases from V and 15 bases from J, with 20 bases in between. The CDR3 nucleotides are TGTGCCAGCTCAGGGACGGGACACGAGCGGTACTTC. Protein product: CASSGTGHERYF.